These 14 T cell receptor beta chains originate from one sample sequenced in a study of blood T cell repertoires in COVID-19. The table came from immunoSEQ multiplex PCR; TCRdb's copy has only in-frame clones and leaves some out. This table has some 130,000 clones, more than 60% appearing once. Material for sequencing was peripheral blood. These receptors were taken from a woman aged 70 to 79 with acute or convalescent COVID-19.

The chain employs TRBV28 and TRBJ1-1; no reliable D call. The CDR3 sequence is 13 residues long. Trimming took 6 bases from V and 4 from J, leaving 12 bases between them. CDR1 and CDR2 (germline): MDHEN, SYDVKM. Here the CDR3 DNA reads TGTGCCAGCAGCTTGGACTGGTTCACTGAAGCTTTCTTT. Translated: CASSLDWFTEAFF.

V and J are TRBV19 and TRBJ1-5; tentatively, D is TRBD1 (5 bases). Germline CDR1 LNHDA, CDR2 SQIVND (reference sequence). V lost 3 bases, J lost 1 base, and 10 bases lay in between. This CDR3 has 15 residues. The CDR3 is CASSILSGSNQPQHF. CDR3 sequence (DNA): TGTGCCAGTAGTATCTTGTCAGGGAGCAATCAGCCCCAGCATTTT. Supplemented by reference TRBV19 and TRBJ1-5, the full variable domain reads DGGITQSPKYLFRKEGQNVTLSCEQNLNHDAMYWYRQDPGQGLRLIYYSQIVNDFQKGDIAEGYSVSREKKESFPLTVTSAQKNPTAFYLCASSILSGSNQPQHFGDGTRLSIL.

The chain links TRBV7-7 to TRBJ2-1; possibly TRBD1 for D (6 bases). This CDR3 has 14 residues. V gave up 3 bases and J gave up 7 bases, with 13 bases separating them. Germline values: CDR1 SSHAT, CDR2 FNYEAQ (reference sequence). CDR3 in amino acids: CASSLQGFRNEQFF. Here the CDR3 DNA reads TGTGCCAGCAGCTTGCAGGGGTTTCGGAATGAGCAGTTCTTC.

Many counts were recorded for this clone. The chain uses TRBV5-1 and TRBJ1-1, with 9 bases lining up with TRBD1. Germline V gene lookup returns CDR1 SGHRS and CDR2 YFSETQ. This CDR3 has 15 residues. Trimming cost V 5 bases and J 3 bases; bases outside gene matches: 8. CDR3 residues: CASRPDRGSDTEAFF. CDR3 sequence (DNA): TGCGCCAGCAGACCTGACAGGGGGAGCGACACTGAAGCTTTCTTT. The full variable domain, completed using reference TRBV5-1 and TRBJ1-1, is KAGVTQTPRYLIKTRGQQVTLSCSPISGHRSVSWYQQTPGQGLQFLFEYFSETQRNKGNFPGRFSGRQFSNSRSEMNVSTLELGDSALYLCASRPDRGSDTEAFFGQGTRLTVV.

This sequence joins TRBV7-2 and TRBJ1-5; D uncertain. Looked up from germline, CDR1 is SGHTA and CDR2 is FQGNSA. V was shortened by 5 bases and J by 11 bases, with 13 bases between the two germline ends. The CDR3 runs 12 residues. CDR3 amino acids: CASSPSGRSQHF. CDR3 DNA sequence: TGTGCCAGCAGCCCTAGTGGTAGGTCCCAGCATTTT.

This clone showed up just once. This chain joins TRBV7-8 and TRBJ2-1; possibly TRBD2 for D (6 bases). In germline, CDR1 is SGHVS, CDR2 FQNEAQ. V gave up 5 bases and J gave up 10 bases, with 12 bases separating them. CDR3 size: 12 residues. CDR3: CASSISGGEQFF. CDR3 sequence (DNA): TGTGCCAGCAGCATTAGTGGGGGGGAGCAGTTCTTC.

V is TRBV4-1 and J is TRBJ2-3, with 7 bases that match TRBD2. The CDR3 is 16 residues long. V shed 6 bases and J 3 bases; nucleotides not matched to a gene: 12. Germline V lookup: CDR1 MGHRA, CDR2 YSYEKL. CDR3 amino acids: CASSPNERGGTDTQYF. Written as DNA, the CDR3 is TGCGCCAGCAGTCCCAACGAGCGGGGAGGAACAGATACGCAGTATTTT.

The chain couples TRBV7-2 to TRBJ1-2; 7 bases map to TRBD1. The V and J ends lost 1 base and 5 bases, in that order; junction bases with no gene match: 7. Germline V gene data show CDR1 as SGHTA and CDR2 as FQGNSA. The CDR3 has 15 residues. CDR3 DNA sequence: TGTGCCAGCAGCTTAGGAGGGGGCGTACAGTATGGCTACACCTTC. Its translation: CASSLGGGVQYGYTF.

This chain uses TRBV7-9 with TRBJ2-7; TRBD1 agrees at 9 bases. Trimming at V came to 1 base and at J to 2 bases, leaving 3 bases not matched to a gene. The germline CDR1 and CDR2 sequences are SEHNR and FQNEAQ (reference sequence). The CDR3 has 15 amino acids. The CDR3 here is CASSLGQGDTYEQYF. The CDR3 DNA reads TGTGCCAGCAGCTTAGGACAGGGGGATACCTACGAGCAGTACTTC.

This CDR3 reads CASRSRAGDAGTGELFF. The DNA for the CDR3 is TGTGCCAGCAGAAGCAGGGCGGGAGACGCGGGCACCGGGGAGCTGTTTTTT. The V call is TRBV7-6, the J call TRBJ2-2; TRBD2 matches at 7 bases. CDR3 length equals 17 residues. The ends lost 6 bases at V and 4 bases at J; junction bases unmatched: 14. In germline, CDR1 is SGHVS, CDR2 FNYEAQ. The full variable domain, with the rest looked up from reference TRBV7-6 and TRBJ2-2, is GAGVSQSPRYKVTKRGQDVALRCDPISGHVSLYWYRQALGQGPEFLTYFNYEAQQDKSGLPNDRFSAERPEGSISTLTIQRTEQRDSAMYRCASRSRAGDAGTGELFFGEGSRLTVL.

In this sample, this clone turned up a few times. Other DNA sequences from this sample encode an identical CDR3 as well. The chain uses TRBV6-4 and TRBJ1-1, with unresolved D. Germline CDR1 is MRHNA and CDR2 is SNTAGT. V was shortened by 3 bases and J by 4 bases, with 9 bases between the two germline ends. The CDR3 has 13 amino acids. CDR3 nucleotide sequence: TGTGCCAGCAGTGAGGACGGGAGCACTGAAGCTTTCTTT. Its protein product is CASSEDGSTEAFF.

Turning to this clone: A far larger clone differs by one base, so this is likely a read error. The rearrangement links TRBV7-9 to TRBJ1-2; D may be TRBD1 (6 bases). The CDR3 totals 14 residues. V was pared by 5 bases and J by 4 bases, with 14 bases between. Germline-derived CDR1 and CDR2 are SEHNR and FQNEAQ (reference sequence). CDR3 region: CASSGGGGSYGYTF. The CDR3 DNA sequence: TGTGCCAGCAGCGGGGGAGGGGGGAGCTATGGCTACACCTTC. Full variable domain (outside the CDR3, taken from reference TRBV7-9 and TRBJ1-2): DTGVSQNPRHKITKRGQNVTFRCDPISEHNRLYWYRQTLGQGPEFLTYFQNEAQLEKSRLLSDRFSAERPKGSFSTLEIQRTEQGDSAMYLCASSGGGGSYGYTFGSGTRLTVV.

V is TRBV4-1 and J is TRBJ1-5; D is unclear. CDR1 and CDR2 from the germline V gene are MGHRA and YSYEKL. This CDR3 has 17 residues. Between the trimmed V and J ends, which lost 1 base and 3 bases, there was a span of 16 bases. CDR3 protein: CASSQGMGNLLNQPQHF. Here the CDR3 DNA reads TGCGCCAGCAGCCAAGGGATGGGCAACCTCCTCAATCAGCCCCAGCATTTT.

The chain uses TRBV6-5 and TRBJ2-1; TRBD1 agrees at 8 bases. This CDR3 spans 12 amino acids. The germline gives CDR1 MNHEY, CDR2 SVGAGI. V gave up 6 bases and J gave up 7 bases; unmatched junction bases: 2. The CDR3 is CASSRTGNEQFF. DNA for the CDR3: TGTGCCAGCAGCCGGACAGGGAATGAGCAGTTCTTC.